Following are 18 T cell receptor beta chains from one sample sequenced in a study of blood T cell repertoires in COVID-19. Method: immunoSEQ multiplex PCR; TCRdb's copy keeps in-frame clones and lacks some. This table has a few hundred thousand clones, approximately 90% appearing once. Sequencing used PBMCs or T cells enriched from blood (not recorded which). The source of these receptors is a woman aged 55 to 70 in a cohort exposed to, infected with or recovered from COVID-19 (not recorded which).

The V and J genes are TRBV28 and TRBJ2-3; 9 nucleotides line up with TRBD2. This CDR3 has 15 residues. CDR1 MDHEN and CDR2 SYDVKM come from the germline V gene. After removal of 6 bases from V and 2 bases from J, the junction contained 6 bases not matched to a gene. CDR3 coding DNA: TGTGCCAGCAGCGAGACTAGCGGATTCACAGATACGCAGTATTTT. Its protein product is CASSETSGFTDTQYF.

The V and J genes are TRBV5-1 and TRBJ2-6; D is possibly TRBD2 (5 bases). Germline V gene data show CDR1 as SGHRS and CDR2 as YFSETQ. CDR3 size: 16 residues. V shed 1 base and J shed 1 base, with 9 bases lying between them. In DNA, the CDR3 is TGCGCCAGCAGCTTGTCGGGGAGTTCTGGGGCCAACGTCCTGACTTTC. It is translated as CASSLSGSSGANVLTF.

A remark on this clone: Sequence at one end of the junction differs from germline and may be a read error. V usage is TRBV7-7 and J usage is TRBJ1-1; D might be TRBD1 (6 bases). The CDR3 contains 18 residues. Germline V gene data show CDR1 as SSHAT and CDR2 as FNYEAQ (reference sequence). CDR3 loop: CASSYRGEDRYMNTEAFF. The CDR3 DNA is TGTGCTAGCAGCTATCGAGGTGAGGACAGATACATGAACACTGAAGCTTTCTTT.

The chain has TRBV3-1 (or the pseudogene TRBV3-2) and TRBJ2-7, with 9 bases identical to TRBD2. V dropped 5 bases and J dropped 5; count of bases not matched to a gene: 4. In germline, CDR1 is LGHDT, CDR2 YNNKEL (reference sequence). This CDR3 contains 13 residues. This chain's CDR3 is CASSFGTSNEQYF. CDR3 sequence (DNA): TGTGCCAGCAGCTTTGGGACTAGCAACGAGCAGTACTTC.

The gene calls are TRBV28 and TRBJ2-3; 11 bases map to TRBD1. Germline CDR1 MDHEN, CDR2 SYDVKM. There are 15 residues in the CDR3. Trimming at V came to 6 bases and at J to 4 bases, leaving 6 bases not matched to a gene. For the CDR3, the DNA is TGTGCCAGCAGAGAGGGACAGGGGGTCTCAGATACGCAGTATTTT. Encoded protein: CASREGQGVSDTQYF.

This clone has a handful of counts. The CDR3 protein is CASSAGTSGDFPHEQFF. The CDR3 bases are TGTGCCAGCAGCGCGGGGACTAGCGGAGACTTTCCCCATGAGCAGTTCTTC. The chain recombines TRBV9 with TRBJ2-1; 11 bases agree with TRBD2. The germline V gene encodes CDR1 SGDLS and CDR2 YYNGEE. J gave up 8 bases and V 3 bases, and 13 bases lay outside the gene matches. This CDR3 is 17 amino acids long.

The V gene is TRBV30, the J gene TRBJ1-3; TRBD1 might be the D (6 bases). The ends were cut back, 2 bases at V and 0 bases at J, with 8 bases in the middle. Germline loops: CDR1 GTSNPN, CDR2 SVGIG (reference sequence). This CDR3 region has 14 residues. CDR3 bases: TGTGCCTGGAGTACAGGGAGCTCTGGAAACACCATATATTTT. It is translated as CAWSTGSSGNTIYF.

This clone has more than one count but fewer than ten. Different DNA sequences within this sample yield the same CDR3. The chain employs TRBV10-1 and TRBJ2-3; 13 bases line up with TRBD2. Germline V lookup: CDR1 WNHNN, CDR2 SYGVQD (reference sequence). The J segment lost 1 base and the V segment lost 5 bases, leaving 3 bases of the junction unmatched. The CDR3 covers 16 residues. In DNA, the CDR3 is TGCGCCAGCAGTCCCGGACTAGCGGGAGGCACAGATACGCAGTATTTT. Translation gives CASSPGLAGGTDTQYF.

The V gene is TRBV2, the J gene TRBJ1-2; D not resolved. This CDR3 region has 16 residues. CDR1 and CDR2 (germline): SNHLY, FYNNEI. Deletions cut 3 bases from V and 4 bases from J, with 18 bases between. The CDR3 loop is CASSDKRRVSLYGYTF. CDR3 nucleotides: TGTGCCAGCAGTGATAAAAGGAGGGTTTCCCTCTATGGCTACACCTTC.

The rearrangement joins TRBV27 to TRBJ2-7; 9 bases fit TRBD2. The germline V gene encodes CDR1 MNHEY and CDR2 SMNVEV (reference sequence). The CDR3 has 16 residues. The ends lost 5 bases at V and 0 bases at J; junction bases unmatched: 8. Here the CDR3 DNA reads TGTGCCAGCAGTACATTGCGGGAGGGCAACTCCTACGAGCAGTACTTC. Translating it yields CASSTLREGNSYEQYF.

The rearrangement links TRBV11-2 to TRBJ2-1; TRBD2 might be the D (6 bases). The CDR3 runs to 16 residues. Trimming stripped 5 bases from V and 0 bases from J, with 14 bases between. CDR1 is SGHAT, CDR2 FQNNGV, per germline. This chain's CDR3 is CASSLLPGSSYNEQFF. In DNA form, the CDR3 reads TGTGCCAGCAGCCTCCTACCCGGGAGCTCCTACAATGAGCAGTTCTTC.

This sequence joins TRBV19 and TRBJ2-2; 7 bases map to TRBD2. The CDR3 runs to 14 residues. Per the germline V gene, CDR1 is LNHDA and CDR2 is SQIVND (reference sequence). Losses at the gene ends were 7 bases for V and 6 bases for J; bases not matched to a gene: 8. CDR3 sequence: CASNTRAGAGELFF. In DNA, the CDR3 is TGTGCCAGTAACACTAGGGCGGGAGCCGGGGAGCTGTTTTTT.

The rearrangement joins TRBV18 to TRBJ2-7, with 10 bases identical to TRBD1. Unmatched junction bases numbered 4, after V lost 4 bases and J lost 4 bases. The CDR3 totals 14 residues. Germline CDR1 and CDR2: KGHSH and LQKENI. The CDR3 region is CASSLGTGEYEQYF. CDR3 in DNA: TGTGCCAGCTCACTAGGGACAGGGGAATACGAGCAGTACTTC.

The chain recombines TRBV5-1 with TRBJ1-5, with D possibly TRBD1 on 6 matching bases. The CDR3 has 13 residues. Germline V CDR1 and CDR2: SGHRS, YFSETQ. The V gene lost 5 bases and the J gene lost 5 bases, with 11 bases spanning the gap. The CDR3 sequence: CASSAAGDQPQHF. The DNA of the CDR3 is TGCGCCAGCAGTGCCGCAGGGGATCAGCCCCAGCATTTT.

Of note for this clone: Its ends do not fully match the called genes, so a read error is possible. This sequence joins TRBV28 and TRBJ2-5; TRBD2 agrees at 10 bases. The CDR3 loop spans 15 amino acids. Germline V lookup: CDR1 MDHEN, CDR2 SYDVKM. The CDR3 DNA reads TGTGCCAGCAGCTTATCACCCACCCAGCGGGAGGGCCAGTACTTC. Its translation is CASSLSPTQREGQYF.

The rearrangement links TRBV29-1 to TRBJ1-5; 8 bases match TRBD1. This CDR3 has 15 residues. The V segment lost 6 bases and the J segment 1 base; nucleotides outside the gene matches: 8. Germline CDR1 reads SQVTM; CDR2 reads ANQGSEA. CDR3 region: CSVWTGKGSNQPQHF. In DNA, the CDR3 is TGCAGCGTCTGGACAGGGAAGGGAAGCAATCAGCCCCAGCATTTT.

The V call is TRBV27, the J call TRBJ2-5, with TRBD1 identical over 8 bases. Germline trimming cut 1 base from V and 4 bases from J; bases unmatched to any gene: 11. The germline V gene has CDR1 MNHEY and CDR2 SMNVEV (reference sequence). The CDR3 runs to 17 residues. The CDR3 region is CASSLFYDRGRGETQYF. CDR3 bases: TGTGCCAGCAGTTTATTCTATGACAGGGGAAGAGGAGAGACCCAGTACTTC.

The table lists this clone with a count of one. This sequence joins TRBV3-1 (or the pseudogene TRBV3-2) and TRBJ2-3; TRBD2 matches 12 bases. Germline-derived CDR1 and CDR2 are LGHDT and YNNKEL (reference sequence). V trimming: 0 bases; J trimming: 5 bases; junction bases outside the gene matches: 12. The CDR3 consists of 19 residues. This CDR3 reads CASSQEPPGLAGSRDTQYF. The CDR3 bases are TGTGCCAGCAGCCAAGAACCGCCCGGACTAGCGGGAAGTAGAGATACGCAGTATTTT.